This T cell receptor beta chain is from a study of T-cell reconstitution after alpha-beta-depleted transplantation in children. For TCRbeta, the library was prepared with unique molecular identifiers. TCRdb reanalysed the PCR reads using MiXCR and keeps one entry per CDR3 protein. The sample contains about 870,000 distinct CDR3 sequences, roughly 16% of which appear only once. Study-wide points: Surviving thymic progenitors and recipient T cells were the source of high TCRbeta diversity at day 60 in some patients.

For this clonotype: The antigen is undetermined.

The CDR3 totals 21 residues. CDR1 and CDR2 from the germline V gene are SGHAT and FQNNGV. Germline trimming cut 3 bases from V and 1 base from J; bases unmatched to any gene: 13. The TCR comes from a male patient aged 10-17 years who had a stem cell transplant for acute lymphoblastic leukemia, so the T cells may come from the graft donor. The sample consisted of PBMCs, mostly from graft donor cells, taken 360 days after TCRalphabeta/CD19-depleted stem cell transplant. The chain has TRBV11-2 and TRBJ2-1, with 15 positions matching TRBD2. DNA for the CDR3: TGTGCCAGCAGCTTTCCGGGACTAGCGGGAGGCCGACCCGGGTCCTACAATGAGCAGTTCTTC. Its protein is CASSFPGLAGGRPGSYNEQFF.